This T cell receptor (beta chain) came from a study of CD8+ T cells in alopecia areata. Findings of the study overall: Possibly as an HLA-related effect, TCR sharing across patients appeared less clear than in mice.

Alopecia areata patients gave lesional scalp punch biopsies and peripheral blood samples. This clone was seen a few times. The antigen remains undetermined. RNA, once extracted, was reverse transcribed into cDNA for use as the sequencing template. Some clones are missing from TCRdb's copy, which holds only in-frame ones; the method was immunoSEQ multiplex PCR. The table records about 140,000 clones, about half of them present only once. The germline V gene has CDR1 SGHRS and CDR2 YFSETQ. This CDR3 comprises 14 residues. Trimming removed 1 base from V and 3 bases from J, with 5 bases in between. The chain joins TRBV5-1 to TRBJ2-6, with D unresolved. This receptor was identified in a human donor with alopecia areata. The sample here was CD4+ T cells sorted from blood, taken at week 0. The CDR3 bases are TGCGCCAGCAGCTTGTCCGATGGGGCCAACGTCCTGACTTTC. Residues: CASSLSDGANVLTF.